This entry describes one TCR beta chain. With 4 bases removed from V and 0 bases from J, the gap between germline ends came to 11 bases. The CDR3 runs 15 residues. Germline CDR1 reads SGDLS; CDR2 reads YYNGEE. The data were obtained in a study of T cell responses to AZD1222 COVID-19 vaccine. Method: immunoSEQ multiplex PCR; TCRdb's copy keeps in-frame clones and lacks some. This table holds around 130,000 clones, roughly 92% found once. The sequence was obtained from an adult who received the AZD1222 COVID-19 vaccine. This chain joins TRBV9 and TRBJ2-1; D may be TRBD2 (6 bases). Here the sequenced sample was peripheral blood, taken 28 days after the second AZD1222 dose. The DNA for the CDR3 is TGTGCCAGCAGCACGGCGGGGAGCTCCTACAATGAGCAGTTCTTC. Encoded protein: CASSTAGSSYNEQFF.